This TCR beta chain comes out of a study of blood T cell repertoires in COVID-19. On the study more broadly: The origin of the acute and convalescent COVID-19 samples was the United States, Italy and Spain. PBMCs, B-cell-depleted T cells, or T cells provided the cDNA or gDNA that made up the material.

The germline gives CDR1 LNHNV, CDR2 YYDKDF (reference sequence). V lost 4 bases and J 2 bases, leaving 15 bases between the germline ends. CDR3 size: 16 residues. Cohorts were based on clinical histories the participants reported. TCRdb's table, derived via immunoSEQ multiplex PCR, lists solely in-frame clones and lacks some. Of 300,000 to 350,000 clones listed, 65% to 90% are singletons. The sample taken for sequencing was PBMCs or T cells enriched from blood (not recorded which). The chain recombines TRBV15 with TRBJ1-5; D may be TRBD1 (6 bases). The receptor was isolated from a middle-aged woman with acute COVID-19. The CDR3 protein is CATSTPDRTGNQPQHF. CDR3 in DNA: TGTGCCACCAGCACGCCTGACCGGACAGGCAATCAGCCCCAGCATTTT.